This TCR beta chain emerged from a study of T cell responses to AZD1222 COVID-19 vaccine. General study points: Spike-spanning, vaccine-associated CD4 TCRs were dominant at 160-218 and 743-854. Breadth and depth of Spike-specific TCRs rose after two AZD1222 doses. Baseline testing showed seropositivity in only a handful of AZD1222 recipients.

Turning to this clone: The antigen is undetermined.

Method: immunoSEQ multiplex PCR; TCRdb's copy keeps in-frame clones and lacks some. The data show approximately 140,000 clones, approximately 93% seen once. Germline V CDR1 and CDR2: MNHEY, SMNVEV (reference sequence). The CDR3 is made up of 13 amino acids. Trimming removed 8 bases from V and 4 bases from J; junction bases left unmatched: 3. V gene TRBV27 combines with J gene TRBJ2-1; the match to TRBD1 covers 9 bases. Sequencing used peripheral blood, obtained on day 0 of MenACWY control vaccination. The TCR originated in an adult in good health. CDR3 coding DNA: TGTGCCAGCGTCGGACAGGGGTACAATGAGCAGTTCTTC. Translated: CASVGQGYNEQFF.